The 4 T cell receptor beta chains below all came from one sample that was sequenced in a study of T cell repertoires in cytomegalovirus infection (dated by TCRdb to the late 2010s). No cognate antigen is known for these TCRs. The meaning of the sample's treatment or condition label: in vitro stimulation with specific CMV peptide epitopes to enrich CMV-specific T cells. For sequencing, an Illumina HiSeq 1500 was employed. TCRdb redid the processing of the public reads, applying fastp at Q25 and MiXCR, and retained in-frame beta chains. When rows share a CDR3 protein, they turn into one entry using the most common DNA and genes. The sample table shows fewer than 350,000 distinct CDR3 sequences, and under 35% are seen once. Clones ranked in the top ten supply 20% of the sample. The specimen was cultured PBMCs, collected from culture after CMV antigen stimulation. The receptors stem from a human donor in good health (CMV status not recorded). Some clones in this sample may be carry-over from other donors' samples.

This chain joins TRBV6-5 and TRBJ1-2; TRBD1 matches 12 bases. The CDR3 runs 15 residues. CDR1 and CDR2 (germline): MNHEY, SVGAGI. The junction had 5 bases not matched to a gene; V was cut back by 5 bases and J by 4 bases. In DNA form, the CDR3 reads TGTGCCAGCAGTCTTGGGACAGGGGGCCCCTATGGCTACACCTTC. Protein sequence: CASSLGTGGPYGYTF.

The chain has TRBV7-2 and TRBJ2-3, with TRBD2 as a possible D gene (5 bases). Deletions cut 5 bases from V and 6 bases from J, with 15 bases between. This CDR3 has 14 residues. Germline V lookup: CDR1 SGHTA, CDR2 FQGNSA. The CDR3 reads CASSPERFRDTQYF. The CDR3 DNA sequence: TGTGCCAGCAGCCCCGAGCGGTTCAGGGATACGCAGTATTTT. The variable domain in full, with the rest retrieved from reference TRBV7-2 and TRBJ2-3, is GAGVSQSPSNKVTEKGKDVELRCDPISGHTALYWYRQSLGQGLEFLIYFQGNSAPDKSGLPSDRFSAERTGGSVSTLTIQRTQQEDSAVYLCASSPERFRDTQYFGPGTRLTVL.

The J gene is TRBJ1-6, the V gene TRBV18; 7 nucleotides match TRBD1. Per the germline V gene, CDR1 is KGHSH and CDR2 is LQKENI. This CDR3 spans 14 amino acids. With V trimmed by 3 bases and J by 10 bases, 6 bases remained unmatched. The CDR3 sequence: CASSPDRDGSPLHF. The CDR3 bases are TGTGCCAGCTCACCCGACAGGGACGGATCACCCCTCCACTTT.

The V and J genes are TRBV6-1 and TRBJ1-1, with D perhaps TRBD1 (5 bases). The ends were cut back, 7 bases at V and 0 bases at J, with 9 bases in the middle. Germline loops: CDR1 MNHNS, CDR2 SASEGT. The CDR3 loop spans 13 amino acids. The CDR3 nucleotides read TGTGCCAGCAAGGCGGGGGTGAACACTGAAGCTTTCTTT. Its protein product is CASKAGVNTEAFF.